The 23 T cell receptor beta chains listed next were all sequenced from one sample in a study of glioma-infiltrating T cells. Using RNA template, CDR3s of TCR alpha and beta were amplified with iRepertoire arm-PCR. TCRdb reprocessed the multiplex PCR reads via MiXCR and lists one record per CDR3 protein. This sample has 100,000 to 150,000 distinct CDR3 sequences, with roughly 24% found just once. Sequenced: glioma tissue, nonneoplastic brain tissue, or PBMCs (not recorded which). The receptors derive from a human donor with low-grade glioma or glioblastoma, undergoing nonglioma brain surgery, or in good health (not recorded which).

This clonotype occurred a few times. The chain combines TRBV11-2 with TRBJ2-4, with 7 bases that match TRBD2. The CDR3 has 16 amino acids. Germline CDR1 and CDR2: SGHAT and FQNNGV. The J segment lost 0 bases and the V segment lost 5 bases, leaving 7 bases of the junction unmatched. The CDR3: CASSPGLSQAKNIQYF. In nucleotides, the CDR3 is TGTGCCAGCAGCCCGGGACTAAGCCAAGCCAAAAACATTCAGTACTTC. The variable domain in full, completed from reference TRBV11-2 and TRBJ2-4, reads EAGVAQSPRYKIIEKRQSVAFWCNPISGHATLYWYQQILGQGPKLLIQFQNNGVVDDSQLPKDRFSAERLKGVDSTLKIQPAKLEDSAVYLCASSPGLSQAKNIQYFGAGTRLSVL.

This clonotype has only a few counts. V is TRBV19 and J is TRBJ2-1; TRBD2 aligns across 8 bases. Per germline, CDR1 LNHDA and CDR2 SQIVND (reference sequence). The CDR3 runs 16 residues. Trimming cost V 5 bases and J 5 bases; bases outside gene matches: 11. The CDR3 here is CASSPPGLVRDNEQFF. Here the CDR3 DNA reads TGTGCCAGTAGTCCACCGGGACTAGTGAGGGACAATGAGCAGTTCTTC. Full variable domain (remainder filled in from reference TRBV19 and TRBJ2-1): DGGITQSPKYLFRKEGQNVTLSCEQNLNHDAMYWYRQDPGQGLRLIYYSQIVNDFQKGDIAEGYSVSREKKESFPLTVTSAQKNPTAFYLCASSPPGLVRDNEQFFGPGTRLTVL.

Worth noting for this clonotype: The junction does not match germline at one end; this may be a read error. The chain employs TRBV27 and TRBJ1-1; D gene uncertain. Germline V gives CDR1 MNHEY, CDR2 SMNVEV (reference sequence). The CDR3 extends over 13 amino acids. In nucleotides, the CDR3 is TGTGCAAGCAGTTTAAATGCGGTGACTGAAGCTTTCTTT. The encoded protein is CASSLNAVTEAFF.

V is TRBV11-3 and J is TRBJ2-7; TRBD1 might be the D (6 bases). Germline CDR1 and CDR2: SGHNT and YENEEA. V lost 2 bases and J lost 1, with 9 bases in between. The length of the CDR3 is 14 residues. The CDR3: CASSLTGQSYEQYF. The DNA for the CDR3 is TGTGCCAGCAGCTTAACCGGACAGTCCTACGAGCAGTACTTC.

About this clonotype itself: This may stem from a read error, because a much larger clone lies one nucleotide away. This chain connects TRBV7-2 to TRBJ2-5; TRBD2 matches at 9 bases. Germline-derived CDR1 and CDR2 are SGHTA and FQGNSA. This CDR3 region has 14 residues. The CDR3: CASSQAGGYETKYF. CDR3 coding DNA: TGTGCCAGCAGCCAAGCGGGGGGCTATGAGACCAAGTACTTC.

This clonotype was seen at least ten times. This rearrangement joins TRBV7-8 to TRBJ1-1; TRBD1 agrees at 11 bases. The germline CDR1 and CDR2 sequences are SGHVS and FQNEAQ. This CDR3 is 14 amino acids long. V shed 4 bases and J 5 bases; nucleotides not matched to a gene: 3. The CDR3 region has the DNA TGTGCCAGCAGCTGGGGACAGGGGGGTACTGAAGCTTTCTTT. Residues: CASSWGQGGTEAFF.

The chain has TRBV20-1 and TRBJ2-1; 7 bases match TRBD2. Germline CDR1 reads DFQATT; CDR2 reads SNEGSKA (reference sequence). The CDR3 has 14 amino acids. V lost 7 bases and J lost 10; bases outside the gene matches: 16. CDR3 in amino acids: CSGHEAGVGDEQFF. The CDR3 DNA follows: TGCAGTGGGCATGAGGCGGGAGTGGGTGACGAGCAGTTCTTC.

This clonotype was seen more than once but under ten times. The chain carries TRBV7-2 and TRBJ2-3, with D possibly matching TRBD2 (5 bases). The V and J ends lost 7 bases and 0 bases respectively, with 11 bases between them. The CDR3 loop spans 14 amino acids. Per the germline V gene, CDR1 is SGHTA and CDR2 is FQGNSA. The CDR3 protein is CASTRDFSTDTQYF. The DNA of the CDR3 is TGTGCCAGCACCCGGGATTTCAGCACAGATACGCAGTATTTT.

There are many counts of this clonotype. The chain recombines TRBV3-1 with TRBJ1-1; D not resolved. Germline V gene data show CDR1 as LGHDT and CDR2 as YNNKEL (reference sequence). The CDR3 length is 15 residues. Trimming shortened V by 4 bases and J by 0 bases, and 12 bases separated the two germline ends. This CDR3 reads CASSRGPRLNTEAFF. CDR3 nucleotide sequence: TGTGCCAGCAGCCGAGGACCACGGTTGAACACTGAAGCTTTCTTT.

This clonotype came up a few times. The chain is built from TRBV5-1 and TRBJ2-5; weak D call: TRBD2 (6 bases). CDR1 is SGHRS, CDR2 YFSETQ, per germline. V shed 3 bases and J shed 4 bases, with 13 bases lying between them. The CDR3 length is 14 residues. The CDR3 sequence is CASSSGTSGETQYF. In DNA, the CDR3 is TGCGCCAGCAGCTCGGGGACTTCAGGAGAGACCCAGTACTTC. The full variable domain, completed using reference TRBV5-1 and TRBJ2-5, is KAGVTQTPRYLIKTRGQQVTLSCSPISGHRSVSWYQQTPGQGLQFLFEYFSETQRNKGNFPGRFSGRQFSNSRSEMNVSTLELGDSALYLCASSSGTSGETQYFGPGTRLLVL.

This clonotype was detected many times. The chain carries TRBV7-3 and TRBJ2-3; 7 bases align to TRBD1. This CDR3 region has 15 residues. Germline V gene lookup returns CDR1 SGHTA and CDR2 FQGTGA. The V gene end was trimmed by 6 bases and the J gene end by 0 bases; junction bases not matched to a gene: 6. In DNA form, the CDR3 reads TGTGCCAGCAGTTTAGACAGGGCTAGCACAGATACGCAGTATTTT. This encodes CASSLDRASTDTQYF.

This clonotype has more than one count but fewer than ten. This chain connects TRBV18 to TRBJ1-3, with D tentatively TRBD1 (6 bases). The CDR3 runs 15 residues. Germline-derived CDR1 and CDR2 are KGHSH and LQKENI. V lost 0 bases and J 0 bases, leaving 6 bases between the germline ends. In DNA, the CDR3 is TGTGCCAGCTCACCACCGGACAGCTCTGGAAACACCATATATTTT. Translating gives CASSPPDSSGNTIYF.

This clonotype was seen repeatedly, ten times or more. The gene calls are TRBV3-1 and TRBJ1-2, with D hard to call. Germline V gene lookup returns CDR1 LGHDT and CDR2 YNNKEL (reference sequence). This CDR3 is 17 amino acids long. The V end was cut by 0 bases, the J end by 7 bases, with 21 bases between. The CDR3 sequence: CASSQDLGQADRGGYTF. The DNA for the CDR3 is TGTGCCAGCAGCCAAGATTTGGGCCAGGCAGATCGGGGTGGCTACACCTTC. Full variable domain (outside the CDR3, taken from reference TRBV3-1 and TRBJ1-2): DTAVSQTPKYLVTQMGNDKSIKCEQNLGHDTMYWYKQDSKKFLKIMFSYNNKELIINETVPNRFSPKSPDKAHLNLHINSLELGDSAVYFCASSQDLGQADRGGYTFGSGTRLTVV.

This clonotype appeared many times. The rearrangement uses TRBV4-3 and TRBJ2-7; maybe TRBD1 (5 bases). Trimming took 0 bases from V and 0 from J, leaving 12 bases between them. Germline CDR1 reads LGHNA; CDR2 reads YSLEER. The CDR3 runs to 16 residues. The CDR3 is CASSQDGQGSSYEQYF. The DNA of the CDR3 is TGCGCCAGCAGCCAAGATGGGCAGGGAAGCTCCTACGAGCAGTACTTC.

This clonotype was seen at least ten times. The chain has TRBV27 and TRBJ2-1; 8 bases map to TRBD2. J was trimmed by 7 bases and V by 6 bases; bases with no gene match: 5. The CDR3 length is 13 residues. The germline CDR1 and CDR2 sequences are MNHEY and SMNVEV (reference sequence). In nucleotides, the CDR3 is TGTGCCAGCAGATTCGGGGGGGCGAATGAGCAGTTCTTC. This codes for CASRFGGANEQFF.

This clonotype was counted at least ten times. The V and J genes are TRBV7-9 and TRBJ2-3, with no clear D. Germline CDR1 is SEHNR and CDR2 is FQNEAQ (reference sequence). This CDR3 contains 12 residues. Trimming left V 3 bases short and J 4 bases short, with 5 bases between. CDR3 residues: CASSFGPDTQYF. The CDR3 DNA is TGTGCCAGCAGCTTCGGCCCAGATACGCAGTATTTT.

This clonotype has at least ten counts. The rearrangement joins TRBV2 to TRBJ2-5; the D gene is possibly TRBD2 (6 bases). The CDR3 extends over 15 amino acids. Per the germline V gene, CDR1 is SNHLY and CDR2 is FYNNEI. Trimming shortened V by 6 bases and J by 2 bases, and 16 bases separated the two germline ends. CDR3 in amino acids: CASSHPASAQETQYF. CDR3 bases: TGTGCCAGCAGCCACCCCGCTAGCGCGCAAGAGACCCAGTACTTC.

This clonotype appeared many times. The chain joins TRBV7-9 to TRBJ2-1, with TRBD1 as a possible D gene (5 bases). The germline V and J ends were trimmed by 8 bases and 1 base, with 15 bases remaining between them. CDR1 and CDR2 (germline): SEHNR, FQNEAQ (reference sequence). This CDR3 comprises 15 residues. This CDR3 is CASRLRKGSYNEQFF. The DNA of the CDR3 is TGTGCCAGCCGCCTTAGAAAGGGGTCCTACAATGAGCAGTTCTTC. The full variable domain, rest sourced from reference TRBV7-9 and TRBJ2-1, is DTGVSQNPRHKITKRGQNVTFRCDPISEHNRLYWYRQTLGQGPEFLTYFQNEAQLEKSRLLSDRFSAERPKGSFSTLEIQRTEQGDSAMYLCASRLRKGSYNEQFFGPGTRLTVL.

This clonotype was counted ten times or more. The chain uses TRBV7-6 and TRBJ1-1, with 7 bases that match TRBD1. Germline-derived CDR1 and CDR2 are SGHVS and FNYEAQ. This CDR3 is 15 amino acids long. With V trimmed by 5 bases and J by 3 bases, 9 bases remained unmatched. This chain's CDR3 is CASSPDRVWDTEAFF. CDR3 in DNA: TGTGCCAGCAGCCCTGACAGGGTTTGGGACACTGAAGCTTTCTTT.

In regard to this clonotype: A much bigger clone sits one base away, suggesting this may be a read error. The gene calls are TRBV6-1 and TRBJ1-1; 9 bases match TRBD1. Germline V gene sequence: CDR1 MNHNS, CDR2 SASEGT. V was pared by 6 bases and J by 7 bases, with 9 bases of the junction left unmatched. The CDR3 runs to 14 residues. The CDR3 protein is CASRAGTGRNEAFF. As DNA, the CDR3 is TGTGCCAGCAGGGCCGGGACAGGGAGGAATGAAGCTTTCTTT.

This clonotype was detected many times. The chain carries TRBV7-2 and TRBJ2-1; no clear D gene. The germline V gene has CDR1 SGHTA and CDR2 FQGNSA. This CDR3 comprises 15 residues. The V end lost 0 bases, the J end lost 0 bases, and 6 bases lay between the germline ends. The CDR3 sequence is CASSLAPASYNEQFF. The CDR3 coding sequence is TGTGCCAGCAGCTTAGCGCCGGCCTCCTACAATGAGCAGTTCTTC.

This clonotype has a count of ten or more. The V call is TRBV20-1, the J call TRBJ2-7; 7 nucleotides line up with TRBD2. CDR3 length equals 13 residues. CDR1 and CDR2 from the germline V gene are DFQATT and SNEGSKA (reference sequence). The V gene end was trimmed by 6 bases and the J gene end by 5 bases; junction bases not matched to a gene: 10. CDR3 sequence: CSAARTSRDEQYF. CDR3 sequence (DNA): TGCAGTGCCGCGAGGACTAGTAGGGACGAGCAGTACTTC.

This clonotype was seen ten or more times. One base away lies a much larger clone, so this may be a sequencing read error. This sequence joins TRBV6-1 and TRBJ1-3; 7 nucleotides match TRBD1. This CDR3 contains 15 residues. CDR1 and CDR2 (germline): MNHNS, SASEGT. J gave up 4 bases and V 6 bases, and 9 bases lay outside the gene matches. The CDR3 is CASSEGQRLGNTIYF. The DNA of the CDR3 is TGTGCCAGCAGCGAGGGACAGCGTCTCGGAAACACCATATATTTT.